This passage covers 5 T cell receptor beta chains from one sample sequenced in a study of blood T cell repertoires in COVID-19 (dated by TCRdb to the early 2020s). Library preparation was by the immunoSEQ multiplex PCR assay. What TCRdb holds here is the immuneACCESS table cut down to in-frame rearrangements. Part of the clones is not present; checked against another copy, under half of the missing clones reflect an unresolved V gene, and the others are unexplained. The sample data list hundreds of thousands of clones, and roughly four fifths of these were observed just once. The ten largest account for around 5% of the sample. Material for sequencing was peripheral blood. These receptors came from an older woman with acute or convalescent COVID-19.

This chain connects TRBV7-9 to TRBJ1-2; D gene uncertain. The CDR3 contains 11 residues. Trimming took off 3 bases at V and 6 bases at J, with 5 bases between the two ends. Looked up from germline, CDR1 is SEHNR and CDR2 is FQNEAQ (reference sequence). CDR3: CASSFEDGYTF. In DNA, the CDR3 is TGTGCCAGCAGCTTCGAGGATGGCTACACCTTC. Supplemented by reference TRBV7-9 and TRBJ1-2, the full variable domain reads DTGVSQNPRHKITKRGQNVTFRCDPISEHNRLYWYRQTLGQGPEFLTYFQNEAQLEKSRLLSDRFSAERPKGSFSTLEIQRTEQGDSAMYLCASSFEDGYTFGSGTRLTVV.

J is TRBJ2-1 and V is TRBV12-5; D is unclear. V shed 6 bases and J shed 7 bases, with 7 bases lying between them. The CDR3 loop spans 11 amino acids. Germline V gene sequence: CDR1 LGHNT, CDR2 FRNRAP. The chain's CDR3 is CASGSINEQFF. CDR3 coding DNA: TGTGCTAGTGGGTCTATAAATGAGCAGTTCTTC.

The genes are TRBV4-1 and TRBJ1-1, with D unclear. Germline CDR1 and CDR2: MGHRA and YSYEKL. The CDR3 is 12 amino acids. V was clipped by 1 base and J by 3 bases, with 3 bases between them. The CDR3 coding sequence is TGCGCCAGCAGCCAAGGGCACACTGAAGCTTTCTTT. This sequence encodes CASSQGHTEAFF.

The chain uses TRBV27 and TRBJ2-7, with TRBD1 identical over 9 bases. The germline V gene has CDR1 MNHEY and CDR2 SMNVEV (reference sequence). The ends lost 3 bases at V and 12 bases at J; junction bases unmatched: 9. This CDR3 is built from 13 residues. The CDR3 is CASSFSGTGLLYF. DNA of the CDR3: TGTGCCAGCAGTTTCAGCGGGACAGGGCTTTTGTACTTC.

The rearrangement joins TRBV14 to TRBJ1-1, with TRBD1 identical over 7 bases. V lost 4 bases to trimming and J lost 11 bases; unmatched junction nucleotides: 10. This CDR3 comprises 13 residues. CDR1 is SGHDN, CDR2 FVKESK, per germline. In nucleotides, the CDR3 is TGTGCCAGCAGCCGTGGGGACAGCCGAAGGGCTTTCTTT. Protein: CASSRGDSRRAFF. The whole variable domain, filled in from reference TRBV14 and TRBJ1-1, reads EAGVTQFPSHSVIEKGQTVTLRCDPISGHDNLYWYRRVMGKEIKFLLHFVKESKQDESGMPNNRFLAERTGGTYSTLKVQPAELEDSGVYFCASSRGDSRRAFFGQGTRLTVV.